This is a list of T cell receptor beta chains from one sample in a study of graft-versus-host responses after intestinal transplantation. Using immunoSEQ multiplex PCR, the repertoire was profiled, and TCRdb retains in-frame clones only, with some absent. In the table there are 35,000 to 45,000 clones, roughly 94% of which are singletons. These receptors' targets are unknown. The material was unstimulated CD4+ T cells sorted from spleen or lymph node cells, obtained before transplant. Every receptor here comes from a human donor who was the organ donor for an intestinal transplant. Each CDR3 is given with its conserved first and last residue. Each record gives: CDR3 length, J gene, D gene, V gene, clone size, CDR3 protein, CDR3 DNA. D genes are given only for firm matches. Clone size is given for some rows only: seen once, a few or many times, or a class if the clone is expanded.

len: 14; j_gene: TRBJ2-7; d_gene: TRBD2; v_gene: TRBV7-3; abundance: .; CDR3aa: CASSPSGKSYEQYF; CDR3nt: TGTGCCAGCAGCCCCAGCGGGAAGTCCTACGAGCAGTACTTC
len: 14; j_gene: TRBJ1-1; d_gene: .; v_gene: TRBV6-5; abundance: once; CDR3aa: CASSQEVRGTEAFF; CDR3nt: TGTGCCAGCAGTCAAGAAGTCCGGGGCACTGAAGCTTTCTTT
len: 14; j_gene: TRBJ2-5; d_gene: .; v_gene: TRBV5-4; abundance: .; CDR3aa: CASSLEGRGETQYF; CDR3nt: TGTGCCAGCAGCTTGGAGGGCAGGGGAGAGACCCAGTACTTC
len: 19; j_gene: TRBJ2-5; d_gene: TRBD2; v_gene: TRBV4-2; abundance: .; CDR3aa: CASSQDWVTLAGKQETQYF; CDR3nt: TGTGCCAGCAGCCAAGATTGGGTCACCCTAGCGGGGAAACAAGAGACCCAGTACTTC
len: 16; j_gene: TRBJ1-5; d_gene: .; v_gene: TRBV5-8; abundance: .; CDR3aa: CASSLAPGYSNQPQHF; CDR3nt: TGTGCCAGCAGCTTGGCCCCGGGATATAGCAATCAGCCCCAGCATTTT
len: 16; j_gene: TRBJ1-2; d_gene: TRBD1; v_gene: TRBV5-6; abundance: .; CDR3aa: CASSLVRGLVNYGYTF; CDR3nt: TGTGCCAGCAGCTTGGTCAGGGGGCTAGTAAACTATGGCTACACCTTC
len: 13; j_gene: TRBJ1-2; d_gene: .; v_gene: TRBV6-1; abundance: .; CDR3aa: CASSFSRYYGYTF; CDR3nt: TGTGCCAGCTCCTTCTCTAGGTACTATGGCTACACCTTC
len: 15; j_gene: TRBJ1-3; d_gene: .; v_gene: TRBV4-2; abundance: .; CDR3aa: CASSQPQGDGNTIYF; CDR3nt: TGTGCCAGCAGCCAGCCCCAGGGAGATGGAAACACCATATATTTT
len: 14; j_gene: TRBJ2-3; d_gene: .; v_gene: TRBV11-2; abundance: .; CDR3aa: CASSSWMETDTQYF; CDR3nt: TGTGCCAGCAGCTCCTGGATGGAGACAGATACGCAGTATTTT
len: 15; j_gene: TRBJ1-4; d_gene: .; v_gene: TRBV18; abundance: .; CDR3aa: CASSPPGLSNEKLFF; CDR3nt: TGTGCCAGCTCACCACCGGGACTGAGTAATGAAAAACTGTTTTTT
len: 17; j_gene: TRBJ2-7; d_gene: TRBD1; v_gene: TRBV18; abundance: .; CDR3aa: CASSPLRLHRGSYEQYF; CDR3nt: TGTGCCAGCTCACCGCTTAGACTTCACAGGGGTTCCTACGAGCAGTACTTC
len: 14; j_gene: TRBJ1-4; d_gene: .; v_gene: TRBV5-1; abundance: .; CDR3aa: CASTRLAHNEKLFF; CDR3nt: TGCGCCAGCACCAGACTCGCCCATAATGAAAAACTGTTTTTT
len: 16; j_gene: TRBJ1-4; d_gene: TRBD1; v_gene: TRBV9; abundance: once; CDR3aa: CASSLGQGATNEKLFF; CDR3nt: TGTGCCAGCAGCCTGGGACAGGGGGCAACTAATGAAAAACTGTTTTTT
len: 17; j_gene: TRBJ1-5; d_gene: .; v_gene: TRBV18; abundance: .; CDR3aa: CASSPTIGTASNQPQHF; CDR3nt: TGTGCCAGCTCACCCACAATCGGCACAGCCAGCAATCAGCCCCAGCATTTT
len: 10; j_gene: TRBJ2-1; d_gene: .; v_gene: TRBV20-1; abundance: .; CDR3aa: CSARVNEQFF; CDR3nt: TGCAGTGCCCGGGTGAATGAGCAGTTCTTC
len: 16; j_gene: TRBJ2-1; d_gene: .; v_gene: TRBV28; abundance: .; CDR3aa: CASSYVRGGSYNEQFF; CDR3nt: TGTGCCAGCAGTTATGTGCGGGGTGGTTCCTACAATGAGCAGTTCTTC
len: 19; j_gene: TRBJ1-5; d_gene: .; v_gene: TRBV30; abundance: .; CDR3aa: CAWSVHRGTYIYSNQPQHF; CDR3nt: TGTGCCTGGAGTGTACACAGAGGAACATATATCTATAGCAATCAGCCCCAGCATTTT
len: 15; j_gene: TRBJ1-2; d_gene: TRBD1; v_gene: TRBV5-1; abundance: .; CDR3aa: CASSSWTGPNYGYTF; CDR3nt: TGCGCCAGCAGCTCTTGGACAGGGCCTAACTATGGCTACACCTTC
len: 15; j_gene: TRBJ1-1; d_gene: TRBD1; v_gene: TRBV7-2; abundance: .; CDR3aa: CASSLNRDRNTEAFF; CDR3nt: TGTGCCAGCAGCCTGAACAGGGACAGGAACACTGAAGCTTTCTTT
len: 12; j_gene: TRBJ1-2; d_gene: .; v_gene: TRBV10-3; abundance: few; CDR3aa: CAISEHNYGYTF; CDR3nt: TGTGCCATCAGTGAGCATAACTATGGCTACACCTTC
len: 17; j_gene: TRBJ2-7; d_gene: TRBD2; v_gene: TRBV28; abundance: .; CDR3aa: CASSLWGTSGSSYEQYF; CDR3nt: TGTGCCAGCAGTTTATGGGGGACTAGCGGGAGCTCCTACGAGCAGTACTTC
len: 17; j_gene: TRBJ2-7; d_gene: TRBD2; v_gene: TRBV7-2; abundance: .; CDR3aa: CASSLALERGPSYEQYF; CDR3nt: TGTGCCAGCAGCTTAGCGCTTGAGCGGGGACCCTCCTACGAGCAGTACTTC
len: 16; j_gene: TRBJ2-1; d_gene: TRBD2; v_gene: TRBV5-8; abundance: once; CDR3aa: CASLDTTSFPYNEQFF; CDR3nt: TGTGCCAGCCTAGATACGACTAGCTTCCCTTACAATGAGCAGTTCTTC
len: 13; j_gene: TRBJ1-1; d_gene: .; v_gene: TRBV11-2; abundance: .; CDR3aa: CASSSRRDTEAFF; CDR3nt: TGTGCCAGCAGCTCCAGGAGGGACACTGAAGCTTTCTTT